Below are 23 T cell receptor beta chains sequenced from a single sample in a study of T cells in Graves' hyperthyroidism and ophthalmopathy. Template material for amplifying TCR beta CDR3 regions consisted of RNA transcripts. Initially, a first-round RT-PCR of the TCR CDR3 employed the HTBI primer set. In TCRdb, the multiplex PCR reads were re-called with MiXCR into one record per CDR3 protein. The table has 490,000 or so distinct CDR3 sequences, 16% seen once. The source material was blood. These receptor sequences come from a woman in her 30s with Graves' ophthalmopathy.

Points on this clonotype: A much larger clonotype is one base distant, so this may be a read error. This sequence joins TRBV20-1 and TRBJ2-5; no definite D call. Germline lookup yields CDR1 DFQATT and CDR2 SNEGSKA (reference sequence). The V end lost 7 bases, the J end lost 2 bases, and 14 bases lay between the germline ends. The CDR3 runs to 13 residues. CDR3 region: CSVVADLQETQYF. For the CDR3, the DNA is TGCAGTGTCGTGGCCGATCTACAAGAGACCCAGTACTTC.

J is TRBJ2-3 and V is TRBV13; D gene uncertain. Trimming shortened V by 6 bases and J by 5 bases, and 15 bases separated the two germline ends. Germline CDR1 is PRHDT and CDR2 is FYEKMQ (reference sequence). The CDR3 totals 14 residues. DNA for the CDR3: TGTGCCAGCAGGGCGACATACCTTGGAGATACGCAGTATTTT. Its translation is CASRATYLGDTQYF. Complete variable domain (other parts from reference TRBV13 and TRBJ2-3): AAGVIQSPRHLIKEKRETATLKCYPIPRHDTVYWYQQGPGQDPQFLISFYEKMQSDKGSIPDRFSAQQFSDYHSELNMSSLELGDSALYFCASRATYLGDTQYFGPGTRLTVL.

This clonotype was counted only a few times. CDR3 sequence reads: CASSLAREPIAADTQYF. As DNA, the CDR3 is TGTGCCAGCAGCTTAGCGCGGGAACCCATAGCCGCAGATACGCAGTATTTT. The V and J genes are TRBV7-9 and TRBJ2-3, with a weak D call TRBD2 (6 bases). V was pared by 0 bases and J by 4 bases, with 17 bases between. Germline CDR1 SEHNR, CDR2 FQNEAQ (reference sequence). This CDR3 region has 17 residues.

This clonotype was recorded many times. The chain couples TRBV20-1 to TRBJ2-1; 10 bases are shared with TRBD2. This CDR3 is 13 amino acids long. Germline CDR1 DFQATT, CDR2 SNEGSKA (reference sequence). After removal of 4 bases from V and 5 bases from J, the junction contained 2 bases not matched to a gene. The CDR3 spells CSAKLAGDNEQFF. CDR3 DNA sequence: TGCAGTGCTAAGCTAGCGGGAGACAATGAGCAGTTCTTC.

This clonotype occurred many times. The chain is built from TRBV5-4 and TRBJ2-3; TRBD2 might be the D (6 bases). Germline V gene lookup returns CDR1 SGHNT and CDR2 YYREEE (reference sequence). Between the trimmed V and J ends, which lost 4 bases and 2 bases, there was a span of 14 bases. The CDR3 spans 15 residues. Written as DNA, the CDR3 is TGTGCCAGCAGCCTCAAACGGGACTCCACAGATACGCAGTATTTT. Protein product: CASSLKRDSTDTQYF. Filled out from reference TRBV5-4 and TRBJ2-3, the complete variable domain reads ETGVTQSPTHLIKTRGQQVTLRCSSQSGHNTVSWYQQALGQGPQFIFQYYREEENGRGNFPPRFSGLQFPNYSSELNVNALELDDSALYLCASSLKRDSTDTQYFGPGTRLTVL.

This clonotype was detected ten times or more. This rearrangement joins TRBV6-2 or TRBV6-3 to TRBJ1-4; D possibly corresponds to TRBD1 (6 bases). This CDR3 region has 15 residues. The germline V gene encodes CDR1 MNHEY and CDR2 SVGEGT. With 6 bases removed from V and 2 bases from J, the gap between germline ends came to 13 bases. Here the CDR3 DNA reads TGTGCCAGCAGGAAACAGGGTGCGACTAATGAAAAACTGTTTTTT. Translation: CASRKQGATNEKLFF.

This clonotype was found many times. V and J are TRBV30 and TRBJ2-1, with D tentatively TRBD2 (6 bases). In germline, CDR1 is GTSNPN, CDR2 SVGIG (reference sequence). The CDR3 runs to 13 residues. Trimming stripped 3 bases from V and 4 bases from J, with 10 bases between. The CDR3 DNA reads TGTGCCTGGAGATCGGCGGGATACAATGAGCAGTTCTTC. This gives the protein CAWRSAGYNEQFF.

The DNA of the CDR3 is TGTGCCAGCAGTCTGGACAGGGAAGGCCAAGAGACCCAGTACTTC. This encodes CASSLDREGQETQYF. This chain joins TRBV7-2 and TRBJ2-5, with TRBD1 matching over 8 bases. The junction had 7 bases not matched to a gene; V was cut back by 6 bases and J by 1 base. CDR3 length: 15 residues. Per germline, CDR1 SGHTA and CDR2 FQGNSA.

This clonotype was recorded at least ten times. This sequence joins TRBV18 and TRBJ2-7; 8 nucleotides line up with TRBD2. Trimming removed 6 bases from V and 6 bases from J; junction bases left unmatched: 13. The CDR3 contains 15 residues. CDR1 is KGHSH, CDR2 LQKENI, per germline. The CDR3 DNA follows: TGTGCCAGCTCCTTTTGGGCTAGCGGGTCTATCGAGCAGTACTTC. It translates to CASSFWASGSIEQYF.

At least ten counts were recorded for this clonotype. V and J are TRBV28 and TRBJ2-3; tentative D call: TRBD2 (6 bases). V lost 4 bases and J 6 bases, leaving 23 bases between the germline ends. In germline, CDR1 is MDHEN, CDR2 SYDVKM. The CDR3 totals 17 residues. In nucleotides, the CDR3 is TGTGCCAGCAGTTCCCTGGGACCTCGACCCCGGGGGGATACGCAGTATTTT. Translating it yields CASSSLGPRPRGDTQYF.

This clonotype was seen repeatedly, ten times or more. The V call is TRBV7-2, the J call TRBJ1-5; D might be TRBD1 (6 bases). With 11 bases removed from V and 7 bases from J, the gap between germline ends came to 21 bases. CDR3 length: 14 residues. CDR1 SGHTA and CDR2 FQGNSA come from the germline V gene. The CDR3 nucleotides are TGTGCCTGTACCCGTGGTGGGGGCCGGCAGCCCCAGCATTTT. This gives the protein CACTRGGGRQPQHF.

This clonotype occurred many times. This chain connects TRBV30 to TRBJ2-3; possibly TRBD2 for D (5 bases). Between the trimmed V and J ends, which lost 4 bases and 4 bases, there was a span of 18 bases. Germline CDR1 is GTSNPN and CDR2 is SVGIG (reference sequence). This CDR3 has 15 residues. The CDR3 here is CAWKSLGSGADTQYF. The CDR3 coding sequence is TGTGCCTGGAAATCTTTGGGGAGTGGGGCAGATACGCAGTATTTT.

This rearrangement joins TRBV4-1 to TRBJ1-3, with D uncertain. CDR1 and CDR2 (germline): MGHRA, YSYEKL. The CDR3 totals 15 residues. The V gene lost 0 bases and the J gene lost 4 bases, with 10 bases spanning the gap. CDR3 region: CASSQDVGVGNTIYF. The CDR3 bases are TGCGCCAGCAGCCAAGATGTCGGGGTAGGAAACACCATATATTTT.

This clonotype was seen repeatedly, ten times or more. The V gene is TRBV6-1, the J gene TRBJ1-1, with D possibly being TRBD1 (5 bases). Trimming cost V 7 bases and J 7 bases, with 13 bases left between them. The CDR3 totals 12 residues. Germline-derived CDR1 and CDR2 are MNHNS and SASEGT. CDR3 region: CASKYRPDEAFF. CDR3 coding DNA: TGTGCCAGCAAGTACAGGCCGGATGAAGCTTTCTTT.

This clonotype has ten or more counts. The chain couples TRBV20-1 to TRBJ2-5, with 11 bases lining up with TRBD2. Losses at the gene ends were 0 bases for V and 5 bases for J; bases not matched to a gene: 11. The CDR3 consists of 17 residues. Per the germline V gene, CDR1 is DFQATT and CDR2 is SNEGSKA (reference sequence). In DNA, the CDR3 is TGCAGTGCTAGAGATTTAGATCTAGCGGGAGGTAGTGAGACCCAGTACTTC. This translates into CSARDLDLAGGSETQYF.

The chain is built from TRBV4-3 and TRBJ1-3; D perhaps matches TRBD1 (5 bases). Germline values: CDR1 LGHNA, CDR2 YSLEER. This CDR3 contains 15 residues. V was trimmed by 1 base and J by 7 bases, leaving 14 bases between them. CDR3 nucleotides: TGCGCCAGCAGCCAAGGAGACGGGACCCGGAACACCATATATTTT. It specifies CASSQGDGTRNTIYF.

This clonotype appeared a few times. The CDR3 region has the DNA TGTGCCAGCAGCCAAGTCGGACTAGCGGGATATAATGAGCAGTTCTTC. Amino acid sequence: CASSQVGLAGYNEQFF. The chain links TRBV14 to TRBJ2-1; the match to TRBD2 covers 12 bases. Losses at the gene ends were 1 base for V and 7 bases for J; bases not matched to a gene: 5. Per germline, CDR1 SGHDN and CDR2 FVKESK. The CDR3 spans 16 residues.

This clonotype came up many times. The chain is built from TRBV28 and TRBJ2-2; D remains ambiguous. V gave up 3 bases and J gave up 14 bases, with 19 bases separating them. Per the germline V gene, CDR1 is MDHEN and CDR2 is SYDVKM. CDR3 length: 14 residues. CDR3 DNA sequence: TGTGCCAGCAGTTTCAATAGAGGCCCTGAGGAACTGTTTTTT. Translated: CASSFNRGPEELFF.

This clonotype has ten or more counts. The CDR3 spells CATSWRGGEQYF. The CDR3 nucleotides are TGTGCCACCAGCTGGAGGGGTGGCGAGCAGTACTTC. The J gene is TRBJ2-7, the V gene TRBV15, with D perhaps matching TRBD2 (6 bases). CDR1 LNHNV and CDR2 YYDKDF come from the germline V gene (reference sequence). Trimming removed 5 bases from V and 6 bases from J, with 11 bases in between. The CDR3 is made up of 12 amino acids.

This clonotype was seen many times. The chain couples TRBV20-1 to TRBJ2-3; TRBD2 might be the D (5 bases). Germline-derived CDR1 and CDR2 are DFQATT and SNEGSKA (reference sequence). V was pared by 0 bases and J by 4 bases, with 5 bases between. The CDR3 consists of 12 residues. CDR3 region: CSAREAADTQYF. The CDR3 DNA reads as TGCAGTGCTAGAGAAGCGGCAGATACGCAGTATTTT.

The V gene is TRBV27, the J gene TRBJ1-5, with 7 bases matching TRBD1. Germline V lookup: CDR1 MNHEY, CDR2 SMNVEV (reference sequence). Unmatched junction bases numbered 8, after V lost 3 bases and J lost 6 bases. The CDR3 loop spans 15 amino acids. DNA for the CDR3: TGTGCCAGCAGTTTGGGGCCAAGGGGGCTTCAGCCCCAGCATTTT. Encoded protein: CASSLGPRGLQPQHF.

This clonotype came up many times. The DNA is omitted, as the CDR3 cannot be located on it reliably, and the CDR3 follows TCRdb's listing. This sequence joins TRBV28 and TRBJ1-4; whether TRBD1, the table's D call, matches the DNA was not checked. CDR1 is MDHEN, CDR2 SYDVKM, per germline. The CDR3 is 16 amino acids long, termini counted. CDR3 amino acids: CASSFFGQGIDEKLFF.

This clonotype was recorded many times. The rearrangement links TRBV5-1 to TRBJ2-7; 7 bases fit TRBD1. The CDR3 runs to 15 residues. Losses at the gene ends were 0 bases for V and 2 bases for J; bases not matched to a gene: 5. The germline CDR1 and CDR2 sequences are SGHRS and YFSETQ. The CDR3 sequence is CASSLGGQPPYEQYF. The CDR3 DNA reads as TGCGCCAGCAGCTTGGGGGGACAGCCACCCTACGAGCAGTACTTC.